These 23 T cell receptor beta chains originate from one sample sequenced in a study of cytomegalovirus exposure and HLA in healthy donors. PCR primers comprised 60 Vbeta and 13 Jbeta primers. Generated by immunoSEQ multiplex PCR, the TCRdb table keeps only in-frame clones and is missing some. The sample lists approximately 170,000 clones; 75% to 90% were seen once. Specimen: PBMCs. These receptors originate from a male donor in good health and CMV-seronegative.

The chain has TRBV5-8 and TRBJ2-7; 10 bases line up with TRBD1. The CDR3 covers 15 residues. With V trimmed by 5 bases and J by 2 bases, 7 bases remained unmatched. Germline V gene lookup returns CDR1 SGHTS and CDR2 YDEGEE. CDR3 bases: TGTGCCAGCAGAAATCCCGGGACAGGGGCCTACGAGCAGTACTTC. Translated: CASRNPGTGAYEQYF.

The CDR3 reads CASSWGQGNEKLFF. DNA of the CDR3: TGTGCCAGCAGCTGGGGACAGGGGAATGAAAAACTGTTTTTT. The gene calls are TRBV7-8 and TRBJ1-4; 10 bases fit TRBD1. The V segment lost 4 bases and the J segment 5 bases; nucleotides outside the gene matches: 1. Germline-derived CDR1 and CDR2 are SGHVS and FQNEAQ. This CDR3 has 14 residues.

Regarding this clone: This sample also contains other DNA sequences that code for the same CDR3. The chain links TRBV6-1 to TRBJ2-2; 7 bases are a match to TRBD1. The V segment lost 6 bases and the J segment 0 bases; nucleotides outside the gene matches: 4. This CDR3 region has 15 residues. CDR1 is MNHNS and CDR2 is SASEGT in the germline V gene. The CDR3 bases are TGTGCCAGCAGCTCCGGGACAGCGAACACCGGGGAGCTGTTTTTT. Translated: CASSSGTANTGELFF.

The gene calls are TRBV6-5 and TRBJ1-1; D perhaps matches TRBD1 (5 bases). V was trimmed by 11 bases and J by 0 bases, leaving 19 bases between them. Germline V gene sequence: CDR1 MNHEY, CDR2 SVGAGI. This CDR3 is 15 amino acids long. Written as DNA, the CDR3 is TGTGCCGCCAGCAGTTACGGACAAATGAACACTGAAGCTTTCTTT. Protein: CAASSYGQMNTEAFF.

The DNA for the CDR3 is TGTGCCAGCAGTTACCAAACGACAGGGGGATACGAGACCCAGTACTTC. Protein: CASSYQTTGGYETQYF. This rearrangement joins TRBV6-5 to TRBJ2-5; 9 bases are shared with TRBD1. The CDR3 has 16 residues. V was pared by 2 bases and J by 5 bases, with 9 bases of the junction left unmatched. CDR1 MNHEY and CDR2 SVGAGI come from the germline V gene.

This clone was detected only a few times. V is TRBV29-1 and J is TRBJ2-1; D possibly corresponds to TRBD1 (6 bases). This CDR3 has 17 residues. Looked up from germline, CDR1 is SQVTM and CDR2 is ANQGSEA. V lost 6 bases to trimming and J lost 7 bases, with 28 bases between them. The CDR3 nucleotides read TGCAGCGTCGGAGCCGGGACCCAACGTCAGGGGACGAATGAGCAGTTCTTC. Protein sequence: CSVGAGTQRQGTNEQFF.

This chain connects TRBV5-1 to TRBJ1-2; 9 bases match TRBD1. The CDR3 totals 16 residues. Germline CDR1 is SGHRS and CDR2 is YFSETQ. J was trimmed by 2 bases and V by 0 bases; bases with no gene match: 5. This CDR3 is CASSLDTGTGNYGYTF. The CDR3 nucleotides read TGCGCCAGCAGCTTGGACACCGGGACAGGGAACTATGGCTACACCTTC. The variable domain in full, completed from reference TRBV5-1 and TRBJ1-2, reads KAGVTQTPRYLIKTRGQQVTLSCSPISGHRSVSWYQQTPGQGLQFLFEYFSETQRNKGNFPGRFSGRQFSNSRSEMNVSTLELGDSALYLCASSLDTGTGNYGYTFGSGTRLTVV.

CDR3 sequence (DNA): TGTGCCATCGCTTCAGTGACAGGGGTCGGTGAGCAGTTCTTC. Its protein product is CAIASVTGVGEQFF. The V call is TRBV6-1, the J call TRBJ2-1; 8 bases match TRBD1. This CDR3 is built from 14 residues. The V and J ends lost 10 bases and 9 bases, in that order; junction bases with no gene match: 14. Germline V gene data show CDR1 as MNHNS and CDR2 as SASEGT.

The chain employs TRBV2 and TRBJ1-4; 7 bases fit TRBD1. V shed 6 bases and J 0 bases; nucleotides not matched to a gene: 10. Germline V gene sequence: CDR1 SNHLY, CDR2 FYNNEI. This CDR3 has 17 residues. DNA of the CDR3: TGTGCCAGCAGGGGGGCACAGGGGTCTGCAACTAATGAAAAACTGTTTTTT. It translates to CASRGAQGSATNEKLFF.

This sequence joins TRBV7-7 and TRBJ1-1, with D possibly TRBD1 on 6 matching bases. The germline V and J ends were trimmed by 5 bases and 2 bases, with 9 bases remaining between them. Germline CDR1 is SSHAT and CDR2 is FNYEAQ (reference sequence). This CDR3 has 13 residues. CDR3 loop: CASSRQVNTEAFF. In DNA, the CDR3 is TGTGCCAGCAGCCGACAGGTTAACACTGAAGCTTTCTTT.

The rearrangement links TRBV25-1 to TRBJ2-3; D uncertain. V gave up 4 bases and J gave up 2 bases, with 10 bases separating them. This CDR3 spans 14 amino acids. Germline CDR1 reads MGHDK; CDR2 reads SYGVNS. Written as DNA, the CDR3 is TGTGCCAGCAGTGTTGGGCCCACCACAGATACGCAGTATTTT. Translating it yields CASSVGPTTDTQYF.

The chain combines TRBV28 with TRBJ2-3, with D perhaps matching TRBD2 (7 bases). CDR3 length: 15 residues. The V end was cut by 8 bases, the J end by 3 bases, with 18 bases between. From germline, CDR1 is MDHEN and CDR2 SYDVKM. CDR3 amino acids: CASLGGGGRTDTQYF. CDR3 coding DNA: TGTGCCAGCCTGGGCGGCGGGGGCAGGACAGATACGCAGTATTTT.

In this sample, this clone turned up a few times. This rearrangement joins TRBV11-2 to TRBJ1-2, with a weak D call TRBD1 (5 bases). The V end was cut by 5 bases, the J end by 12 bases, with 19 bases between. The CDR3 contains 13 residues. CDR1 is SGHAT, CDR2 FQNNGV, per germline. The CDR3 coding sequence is TGTGCCAGCAGCCCGATCGGGGGGGTTGAGGACACCTTC. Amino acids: CASSPIGGVEDTF.

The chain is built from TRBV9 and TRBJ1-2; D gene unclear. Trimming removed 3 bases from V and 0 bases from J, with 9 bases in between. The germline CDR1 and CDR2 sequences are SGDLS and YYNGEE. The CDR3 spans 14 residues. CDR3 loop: CASSAMEANYGYTF. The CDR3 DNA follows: TGTGCCAGCAGCGCGATGGAGGCTAACTATGGCTACACCTTC.

The CDR3 sequence is CASSEEGQLSNQPQHF. CDR3 bases: TGTGCCAGCAGTGAAGAGGGACAATTGAGCAATCAGCCCCAGCATTTT. The rearrangement links TRBV2 to TRBJ1-5, with D possibly matching TRBD1 (6 bases). The CDR3 runs to 16 residues. Between the trimmed V and J ends, which lost 1 base and 1 base, there was a span of 11 bases. Germline V gene lookup returns CDR1 SNHLY and CDR2 FYNNEI.

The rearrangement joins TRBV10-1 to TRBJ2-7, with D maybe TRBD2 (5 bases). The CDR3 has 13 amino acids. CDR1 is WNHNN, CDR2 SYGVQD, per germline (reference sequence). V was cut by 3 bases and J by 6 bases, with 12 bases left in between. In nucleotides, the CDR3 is TGCGCCAGCAGTGACACCGGACTGGGCGAGCAGTACTTC. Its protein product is CASSDTGLGEQYF.

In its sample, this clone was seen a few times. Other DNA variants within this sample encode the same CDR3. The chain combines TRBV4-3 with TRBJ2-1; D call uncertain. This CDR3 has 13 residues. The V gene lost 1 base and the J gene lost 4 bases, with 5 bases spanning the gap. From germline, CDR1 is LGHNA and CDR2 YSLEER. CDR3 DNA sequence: TGCGCCAGCAGCCAAGGGGCATACAATGAGCAGTTCTTC. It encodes CASSQGAYNEQFF.

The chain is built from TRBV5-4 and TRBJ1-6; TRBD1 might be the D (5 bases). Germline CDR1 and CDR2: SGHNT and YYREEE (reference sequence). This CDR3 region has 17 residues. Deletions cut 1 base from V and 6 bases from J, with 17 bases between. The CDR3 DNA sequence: TGTGCCAGCAGCTTGTTTCGGTTGCCAGGGTCTAATTCACCCCTCCACTTT. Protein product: CASSLFRLPGSNSPLHF. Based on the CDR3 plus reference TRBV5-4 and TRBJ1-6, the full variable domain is ETGVTQSPTHLIKTRGQQVTLRCSSQSGHNTVSWYQQALGQGPQFIFQYYREEENGRGNFPPRFSGLQFPNYSSELNVNALELDDSALYLCASSLFRLPGSNSPLHFGNGTRLTVT.

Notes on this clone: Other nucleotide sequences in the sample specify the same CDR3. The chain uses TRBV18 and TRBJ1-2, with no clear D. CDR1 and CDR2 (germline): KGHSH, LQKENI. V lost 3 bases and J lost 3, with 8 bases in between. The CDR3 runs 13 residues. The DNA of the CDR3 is TGTGCCAGCTCACCCGACCGGGACTATGGCTACACCTTC. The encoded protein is CASSPDRDYGYTF.

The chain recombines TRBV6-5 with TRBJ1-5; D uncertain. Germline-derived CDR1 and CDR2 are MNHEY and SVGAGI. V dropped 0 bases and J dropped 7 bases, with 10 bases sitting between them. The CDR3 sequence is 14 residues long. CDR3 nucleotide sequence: TGTGCCAGCAGTTACTCGGCGGGATCCCAGCCCCAGCATTTT. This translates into CASSYSAGSQPQHF.

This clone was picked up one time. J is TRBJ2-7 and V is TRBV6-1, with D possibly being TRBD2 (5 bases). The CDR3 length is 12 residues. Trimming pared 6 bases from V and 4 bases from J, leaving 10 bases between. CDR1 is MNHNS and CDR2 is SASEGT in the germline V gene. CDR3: CASSIRTYEQYF. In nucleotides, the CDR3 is TGTGCCAGCAGCATCCGGACTTACGAGCAGTACTTC.

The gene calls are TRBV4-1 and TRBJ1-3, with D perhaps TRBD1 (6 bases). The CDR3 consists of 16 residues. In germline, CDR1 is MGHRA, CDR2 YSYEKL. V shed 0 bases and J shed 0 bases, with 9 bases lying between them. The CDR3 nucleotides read TGCGCCAGCAGCCAAGACAGGGGACACTCTGGAAACACCATATATTTT. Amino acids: CASSQDRGHSGNTIYF.

The CDR3 sequence: CASSVAIGQGLNEQFF. The CDR3 DNA is TGTGCCAGCAGCGTAGCTATCGGACAGGGTTTGAATGAGCAGTTCTTC. This chain uses TRBV9 with TRBJ2-1; 8 bases agree with TRBD1. V was pared by 0 bases and J by 7 bases, with 9 bases of the junction left unmatched. Germline V gene data show CDR1 as SGDLS and CDR2 as YYNGEE. The CDR3 runs 16 residues.